The entry below describes one T cell receptor beta chain. Its antigen is as yet unknown. These data belong to a study of PD-1 blockade in mismatch repair-deficient tumors. Study at large: Enrolled 2013-2016, patients had progressing, pretreated mismatch repair-deficient cancers of 12 types.

The study, taken as a whole, reports: After pembrolizumab, tumor-resident clones rose rapidly, then generally contracted before radiologic responses.

Time point noted: 10-day in vitro stimulation with candidate neoantigen peptide 7. Each of several ELISpot-reactive candidate peptides was used for 10-day stimulation. A no-peptide control culture served as baseline for clone fold changes. Here immunoSEQ multiplex PCR was the method, and the copy in TCRdb shows in-frame clones only, minus some. This sample carries under 9,500 clones, over 70% of them seen once, and the ten largest clones take 12%. CDR3 length: 16 residues. The V gene's germline CDR1 is SGHNT and CDR2 YYREEE (reference sequence). J gave up 2 bases and V 4 bases, and 8 bases lay outside the gene matches.

The sequence was collected from an adult with mismatch repair-deficient cancer. The V call is TRBV5-4, the J call TRBJ2-5, with TRBD2 matching 10 bases. This material consisted of cells cultured in vitro, taken from a patient treated with pembrolizumab. The CDR3 nucleotides read TGTGCCAGCAGCACCGGGACTAGCGCTCGACAAGAGACCCAGTACTTC. This sequence encodes CASSTGTSARQETQYF.